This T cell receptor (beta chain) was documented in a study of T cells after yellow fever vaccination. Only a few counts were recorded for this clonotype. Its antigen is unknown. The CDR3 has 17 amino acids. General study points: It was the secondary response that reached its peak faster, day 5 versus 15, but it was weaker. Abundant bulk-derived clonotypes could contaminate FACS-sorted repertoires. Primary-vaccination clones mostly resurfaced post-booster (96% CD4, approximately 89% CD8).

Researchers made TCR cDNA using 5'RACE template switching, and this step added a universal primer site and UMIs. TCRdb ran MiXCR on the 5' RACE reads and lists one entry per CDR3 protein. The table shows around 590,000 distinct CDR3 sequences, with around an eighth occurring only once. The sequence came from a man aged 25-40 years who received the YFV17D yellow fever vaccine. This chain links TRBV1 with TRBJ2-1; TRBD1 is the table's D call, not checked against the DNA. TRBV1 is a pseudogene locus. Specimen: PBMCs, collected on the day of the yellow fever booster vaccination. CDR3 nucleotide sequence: TGCACCAGCAGCCAAGATCGCGGAGTGGGGCCCTCCGATGAGCAGTTCTTC. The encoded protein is CTSSQDRGVGPSDEQFF.